This note documents a single T cell receptor (beta chain) sequence. Germline lookup yields CDR1 LGHNT and CDR2 FRNRAP. This CDR3 contains 15 residues. The data are from a study of blood T cells in healthy people across ages. Then a second PCR, running about 6 to 12 cycles, was carried out with a sample-barcoded 5' primer and a J-beta primer mix. TCRdb called the 5' RACE reads again in MiXCR, with one record for every CDR3 protein. The table records about 830,000 distinct CDR3 sequences, roughly 60% of them present only once. Peripheral blood, 9.5 to 10 milliliters per donor, was collected. Sequences were obtained from blood. The receptor's source is a man aged 30 to 39 in good health. The chain links TRBV12-5 to TRBJ2-5; D ambiguous. The DNA end is more similar to TRBJ2-7, so the J call may be wrong. The CDR3 sequence: CASGLPPPLGHEQYF. CDR3 sequence (DNA): TGTGCTAGTGGTTTGCCACCACCATTGGGCCACGAGCAGTACTTC.